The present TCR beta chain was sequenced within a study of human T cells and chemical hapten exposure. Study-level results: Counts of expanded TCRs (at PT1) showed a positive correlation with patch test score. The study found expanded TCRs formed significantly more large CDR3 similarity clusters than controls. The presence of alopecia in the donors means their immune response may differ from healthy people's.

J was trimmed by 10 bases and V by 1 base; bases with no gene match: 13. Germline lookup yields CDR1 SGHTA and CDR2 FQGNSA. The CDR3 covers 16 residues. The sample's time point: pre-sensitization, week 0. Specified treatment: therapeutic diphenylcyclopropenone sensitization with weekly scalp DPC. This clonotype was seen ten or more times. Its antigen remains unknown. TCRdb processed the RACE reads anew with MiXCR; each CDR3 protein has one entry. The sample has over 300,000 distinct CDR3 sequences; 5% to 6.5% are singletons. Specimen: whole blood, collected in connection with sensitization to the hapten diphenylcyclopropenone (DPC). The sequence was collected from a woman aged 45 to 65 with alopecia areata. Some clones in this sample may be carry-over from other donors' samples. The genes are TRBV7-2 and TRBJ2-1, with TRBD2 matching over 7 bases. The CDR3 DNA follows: TGTGCCAGCAGCTTAGAGGTGGGAGGGCCATATCGGGAGCAGTTCTTC. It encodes CASSLEVGGPYREQFF.